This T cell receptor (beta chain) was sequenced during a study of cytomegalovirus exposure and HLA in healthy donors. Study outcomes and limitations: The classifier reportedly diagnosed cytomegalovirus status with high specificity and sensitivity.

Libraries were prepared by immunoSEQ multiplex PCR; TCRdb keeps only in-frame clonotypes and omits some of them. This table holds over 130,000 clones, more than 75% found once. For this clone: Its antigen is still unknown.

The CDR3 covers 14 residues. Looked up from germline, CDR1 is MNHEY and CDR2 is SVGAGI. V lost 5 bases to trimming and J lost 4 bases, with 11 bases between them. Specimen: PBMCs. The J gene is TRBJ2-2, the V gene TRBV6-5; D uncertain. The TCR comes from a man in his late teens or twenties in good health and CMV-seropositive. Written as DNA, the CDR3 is TGTGCCAGCAGTCCTCAGGTCCTCACCGGGGAGCTGTTTTTT. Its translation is CASSPQVLTGELFF.